The 3 T cell receptor beta chains presented below share a single source sample, sequenced in a study of PD-1 blockade in classical Hodgkin lymphoma. Clones were read by immunoSEQ multiplex PCR, and TCRdb kept only the in-frame ones, dropping some. This table holds more than 140,000 clones, 78% found once. Relapse after autologous stem cell transplantation occurred in every patient, and brentuximab vedotin exposure varied. Sequencing was performed on peripheral blood mononuclear cells (PBMCs), taken before the second cycle of nivolumab. Receptor source: a human donor with classical Hodgkin lymphoma.

This chain joins TRBV10-1 and TRBJ2-3; TRBD2 matches at 16 bases. Losses at the gene ends were 4 bases for V and 9 bases for J; bases not matched to a gene: 7. From germline, CDR1 is WNHNN and CDR2 SYGVQD (reference sequence). The CDR3 runs to 16 residues. The CDR3 DNA is TGCGCCAGCAGTGGGGGACTAGCGGGAGGGAAGGGCACGCAGTATTTT. Amino acids: CASSGGLAGGKGTQYF.

V is TRBV19 and J is TRBJ2-7; 8 positions agree with TRBD1. CDR3 length equals 17 residues. J lost 0 bases, V lost 3 bases, and 10 bases had no gene match. Germline loops: CDR1 LNHDA, CDR2 SQIVND (reference sequence). DNA for the CDR3: TGTGCCAGTAGTATTTCAGGACAGGGCCCTCTCTCCTACGAGCAGTACTTC. Amino acids: CASSISGQGPLSYEQYF.

The V call is TRBV13, the J call TRBJ2-1, with 12 bases that match TRBD2. The J segment lost 4 bases and the V segment lost 4 bases, leaving 5 bases of the junction unmatched. The CDR3 consists of 16 residues. Germline V gene sequence: CDR1 PRHDT, CDR2 FYEKMQ (reference sequence). Written as DNA, the CDR3 is TGTGCCAGCAGCTCCCTAGCGGGGGGGCGTTACAATGAGCAGTTCTTC. It is translated as CASSSLAGGRYNEQFF. Full variable domain (missing parts from reference TRBV13 and TRBJ2-1): AAGVIQSPRHLIKEKRETATLKCYPIPRHDTVYWYQQGPGQDPQFLISFYEKMQSDKGSIPDRFSAQQFSDYHSELNMSSLELGDSALYFCASSSLAGGRYNEQFFGPGTRLTVL.